The sequence of this T cell receptor beta chain was determined in a study of low-dose radiotherapy and immunotherapy resistance in tumors. At the level of the study: Intravenous cyclophosphamide 200 mg/m2 was given every two weeks, one day before radiation and immunotherapy.

Ten or more counts support this clonotype. Indicated time point: before trial treatment. Donors, who were enrolled in a single-arm phase I dose-escalation trial, received nivolumab, ipilimumab, aspirin, low-dose cyclophosphamide and low-dose radiotherapy. The authors amplified TCRs for about 20 PCR cycles with a constant-region primer and a V-primer adapter. A single record per CDR3 protein comes from TCRdb applying MiXCR to the reads. The sample shows roughly 46,000 distinct CDR3 sequences, roughly 10% of them seen only once. The CDR3 extends over 16 amino acids. Trimming took 1 base from V and 8 from J; bases not matched to a gene: 12. CDR1 is MNHEY, CDR2 SVGAGI, per germline.

The clonotype comes from a female donor with ovarian cancer. The starting material was PBMCs, obtained before treatment. The V and J genes are TRBV6-5 and TRBJ2-7; 9 bases match TRBD1. CDR3 bases: TGTGCCAGCAGTTACTTGCCATCCGGGACAGGGATGAAGCAGTACTTC. Its translation is CASSYLPSGTGMKQYF.